This T cell receptor (beta chain) was sequenced during a study of T cell repertoires in aging, cancer and after chemotherapy. Whole-study context: Donor ages fell into six groups from 30 or younger up to 70 or older. The full dataset contained approximately 9.6 million TCR reads. Findings and caveats of the study: In healthy donors, age-related TCR diversity loss mainly reflected lost richness.

The template was genomic DNA from peripheral blood, not RNA. The CDR3 is 15 amino acids. V was cut by 0 bases and J by 8 bases, with 16 bases left in between. CDR1 is LNHDA and CDR2 is SQIVND in the germline V gene (reference sequence). Rearranged V-D-J TRB sequences were amplified with a mixed TRB-A/B primer pool. MiXCR, run by TCRdb on the multiplex PCR reads, gives a single entry per CDR3 protein. Counted here are approximately 9,300 distinct CDR3 sequences, around 38% occurring once; the ten biggest clones make up roughly 1.7%. A remark on this clonotype: The antigen is not known.

The source is a human donor in good health. The chain has TRBV19 and TRBJ1-2; weak D call: TRBD1 (5 bases). Sequencing input: blood. DNA for the CDR3: TGTGCCAGTAGTATAGAAGGGACGGATGTTTGGGGCTACACCTTC. Residues: CASSIEGTDVWGYTF.